Presented here are 23 T cell receptor beta chains from one specimen sequenced in a study of radiation and T cells in renal cell carcinoma. Measured with immunoSEQ multiplex PCR; TCRdb has only the in-frame clones, and not every one. The sample carries 15,000 or so clones, around 62% recorded once. Treatment denoted: treatment-naive control, cytoreductive nephrectomy. The source material was tumor tissue, sampled from a patient whose treatment was nephrectomy without radiotherapy. The receptors originated from a man aged 55 to 70 with renal cell carcinoma.

This clone is termed medium-sized (0.01 to 0.1%). The chain joins TRBV25-1 to TRBJ1-2; D is unresolved. The CDR3 contains 12 residues. The V and J ends lost 3 bases and 5 bases respectively, with 7 bases between them. CDR1 and CDR2 (germline): MGHDK, SYGVNS. DNA of the CDR3: TGTGCCAGCAGTGACGGACGATATGGCTACACCTTC. Amino acid sequence: CASSDGRYGYTF.

The chain links TRBV29-1 to TRBJ2-7, with D unresolved. Germline values: CDR1 SQVTM, CDR2 ANQGSEA. V was pared by 4 bases and J by 0 bases, with 10 bases between. This CDR3 has 13 residues. CDR3 sequence reads: CSVAESLSYEQYF. In nucleotides, the CDR3 is TGCAGCGTTGCAGAATCCCTCTCCTACGAGCAGTACTTC.

V is TRBV7-2 and J is TRBJ1-5; D possibly corresponds to TRBD1 (5 bases). Trimming removed 0 bases at V and 3 bases at J, with 12 bases between. Germline V lookup: CDR1 SGHTA, CDR2 FQGNSA. The CDR3 spans 16 residues. The CDR3 DNA follows: TGTGCCAGCAGCTTAGCTTCAGGGATCAACAATCAGCCCCAGCATTTT. Translated, it gives CASSLASGINNQPQHF.

The chain recombines TRBV5-1 with TRBJ2-3, with D perhaps matching TRBD2 (5 bases). Germline CDR1 is SGHRS and CDR2 is YFSETQ. The V end lost 5 bases, the J end lost 9 bases, and 13 bases lay between the germline ends. CDR3 length: 12 residues. Written as DNA, the CDR3 is TGCGCCAGCAGTAAGGAGGCCCAGACGCAGTATTTT. It codes for CASSKEAQTQYF. Full variable domain (remainder filled in from reference TRBV5-1 and TRBJ2-3): KAGVTQTPRYLIKTRGQQVTLSCSPISGHRSVSWYQQTPGQGLQFLFEYFSETQRNKGNFPGRFSGRQFSNSRSEMNVSTLELGDSALYLCASSKEAQTQYFGPGTRLTVL.

The chain is built from TRBV5-1 and TRBJ2-7, with 8 bases that match TRBD1. The J segment lost 5 bases and the V segment lost 2 bases, leaving 6 bases of the junction unmatched. CDR3 length: 14 amino acids. The germline V gene encodes CDR1 SGHRS and CDR2 YFSETQ. The CDR3 here is CASSFWQGANEQYF. The CDR3 nucleotides are TGCGCCAGCAGCTTTTGGCAGGGGGCCAACGAGCAGTACTTC.

The rearrangement links TRBV27 to TRBJ2-3; perhaps TRBD2 as D (7 bases). This CDR3 is 16 amino acids long. Trimming took 6 bases from V and 3 from J, leaving 19 bases between them. Germline V lookup: CDR1 MNHEY, CDR2 SMNVEV (reference sequence). As DNA, the CDR3 is TGTGCCAGCAGCCCCTTCGCGGGGGCCCTAACAGATACGCAGTATTTT. Residues: CASSPFAGALTDTQYF.

This chain uses TRBV7-2 with TRBJ2-7; 9 nucleotides align to TRBD2. Germline loops: CDR1 SGHTA, CDR2 FQGNSA. This CDR3 is 15 amino acids long. The V and J ends lost 0 bases and 4 bases, in that order; junction bases with no gene match: 4. The CDR3 bases are TGTGCCAGCAGCTTAGCTAGCGGGAGCAGGTACGAGCAGTACTTC. Amino acid sequence: CASSLASGSRYEQYF.

V is TRBV5-6 and J is TRBJ1-2; 8 nucleotides align to TRBD1. CDR3 length: 16 residues. Trimming took 2 bases from V and 9 from J; bases not matched to a gene: 15. Germline V CDR1 and CDR2: SGHDT, YYEEEE. The CDR3 DNA reads as TGTGCCAGCAGCTTCACCCAGGGGGCGAAGGGAGTTAGCTACACCTTC. Translating it yields CASSFTQGAKGVSYTF.

The rearrangement links TRBV29-1 to TRBJ2-5; 7 bases are a match to TRBD2. Trimming cost V 6 bases and J 1 base; bases outside gene matches: 8. Germline lookup yields CDR1 SQVTM and CDR2 ANQGSEA. The CDR3 runs 14 residues. The CDR3: CSVAGTTGQETQYF. The CDR3, as DNA: TGCAGCGTCGCTGGGACTACCGGCCAAGAGACCCAGTACTTC.

The V and J genes are TRBV29-1 and TRBJ1-1, with D possibly matching TRBD1 (6 bases). This CDR3 is built from 15 residues. V was cut by 3 bases and J by 4 bases, with 18 bases left in between. Germline CDR1 is SQVTM and CDR2 is ANQGSEA. The DNA for the CDR3 is TGCAGCGTTGAGGGGGCGTTCAGGGGAGGCACTGAAGCTTTCTTT. Translation gives CSVEGAFRGGTEAFF.

This clone was recorded a few times. The chain joins TRBV6-1 to TRBJ1-2, with a tentative D call TRBD1 (6 bases). Trimming took off 5 bases at V and 8 bases at J, with 15 bases between the two ends. Germline loops: CDR1 MNHNS, CDR2 SASEGT. The CDR3 length is 13 residues. CDR3 in amino acids: CASSWGREGGYTF. DNA of the CDR3: TGTGCCAGCAGTTGGGGGCGCGAAGGAGGCTACACCTTC.

The chain is built from TRBV29-1 and TRBJ2-3, with no clear D. The V end was cut by 6 bases, the J end by 0 bases, with 22 bases between. Germline values: CDR1 SQVTM, CDR2 ANQGSEA. CDR3 length: 17 amino acids. CDR3 loop: CSVLDTETKYSTDTQYF. CDR3 sequence (DNA): TGCAGCGTCTTGGATACCGAAACCAAATATAGCACAGATACGCAGTATTTT.

The chain combines TRBV11-2 with TRBJ2-5; TRBD2 agrees at 8 bases. V lost 4 bases, J lost 1 base, and 2 bases stayed unmatched. The CDR3 consists of 14 residues. Germline V CDR1 and CDR2: SGHAT, FQNNGV. The CDR3 coding sequence is TGTGCCAGCAGCTGGCTAGCGGGCCAAGAGACCCAGTACTTC. This translates into CASSWLAGQETQYF.

The CDR3 region is CASGGGRNEAFF. The CDR3 DNA reads as TGTGCTAGTGGTGGGGGACGGAATGAAGCTTTCTTT. The chain links TRBV12-5 to TRBJ1-1; perhaps TRBD1 as D (5 bases). CDR3 size: 12 residues. V dropped 5 bases and J dropped 7 bases, with 11 bases sitting between them. Per germline, CDR1 LGHNT and CDR2 FRNRAP.

This chain links TRBV27 with TRBJ1-4; D not resolved. This CDR3 contains 15 residues. The germline V gene encodes CDR1 MNHEY and CDR2 SMNVEV (reference sequence). V lost 2 bases and J 6 bases, leaving 13 bases between the germline ends. This CDR3 reads CASSLVGLGDEKLFF. In DNA, the CDR3 is TGTGCCAGCAGTTTAGTAGGGCTCGGGGATGAAAAACTGTTTTTT.

The CDR3 loop is CASSPGTVAYGYTF. Here the CDR3 DNA reads TGTGCCAGCAGTCCCGGGACCGTGGCCTATGGCTACACCTTC. The chain uses TRBV6-6 and TRBJ1-2; D is possibly TRBD1 (5 bases). Per the germline V gene, CDR1 is MNHNY and CDR2 is SVGAGI (reference sequence). There are 14 residues in the CDR3. Trimming shortened V by 5 bases and J by 4 bases, and 14 bases separated the two germline ends.

The chain has TRBV7-9 and TRBJ1-1; unclear D gene. Trimming took off 3 bases at V and 10 bases at J, with 9 bases between the two ends. The length of the CDR3 is 11 residues. Germline V gene lookup returns CDR1 SEHNR and CDR2 FQNEAQ (reference sequence). The CDR3 bases are TGTGCCAGCAGCTTCGAGAGAGCAGCTTTCTTT. Protein product: CASSFERAAFF.

This clone was counted only a few times. The CDR3 region is CATRQNTEAFF. For the CDR3, the DNA is TGTGCCACCCGACAGAACACTGAAGCTTTCTTT. The V and J genes are TRBV7-8 and TRBJ1-1; D unclear. The CDR3 extends over 11 amino acids. Trimming removed 10 bases at V and 1 base at J, with 7 bases between. Germline-derived CDR1 and CDR2 are SGHVS and FQNEAQ.

This sequence joins TRBV6-5 and TRBJ2-7; D may be TRBD2 (6 bases). The CDR3 runs 15 residues. V lost 6 bases and J lost 0, with 15 bases in between. Germline V CDR1 and CDR2: MNHEY, SVGAGI. Here the CDR3 DNA reads TGTGCCAGCAGATTGAGCCGGGACTTCTCCTACGAGCAGTACTTC. It translates to CASRLSRDFSYEQYF.

The CDR3 nucleotides read TGTGCCAGCACCAATACTAGGGCGGGAGGTGCAGATACGCAGTATTTT. It yields the protein CASTNTRAGGADTQYF. The chain uses TRBV5-4 and TRBJ2-3; 8 nucleotides match TRBD2. Germline CDR1 reads SGHNT; CDR2 reads YYREEE (reference sequence). The CDR3 covers 16 residues. V shed 6 bases and J 4 bases; nucleotides not matched to a gene: 13.

The rearrangement links TRBV6-4 to TRBJ1-1; D is perhaps TRBD1 (6 bases). Trimming removed 0 bases at V and 0 bases at J, with 14 bases between. This CDR3 spans 17 amino acids. The germline V gene has CDR1 MRHNA and CDR2 SNTAGT. CDR3 sequence reads: CASSDSRAGELNTEAFF. The CDR3 DNA reads as TGTGCCAGCAGTGACTCGCGGGCAGGGGAACTGAACACTGAAGCTTTCTTT.

This chain uses TRBV2 with TRBJ1-3; no clear D gene. Germline V lookup: CDR1 SNHLY, CDR2 FYNNEI. The germline V and J ends were trimmed by 9 bases and 1 base, with 7 bases remaining between them. The CDR3 is made up of 12 amino acids. DNA for the CDR3: TGTGCCAGTCAGGATTCTGGAAACACCATATATTTT. It codes for CASQDSGNTIYF.

This sequence joins TRBV6-5 and TRBJ1-2, with TRBD1 matching over 11 bases. Germline values: CDR1 MNHEY, CDR2 SVGAGI. V dropped 0 bases and J dropped 4; count of bases not matched to a gene: 4. CDR3 size: 16 residues. CDR3 loop: CASSYSRTGGGYGYTF. The CDR3 coding sequence is TGTGCCAGCAGTTACTCGAGGACAGGGGGCGGCTATGGCTACACCTTC.